The 26 T cell receptor beta chains below come from one sample, sequenced in a study of cytomegalovirus exposure and HLA in healthy donors. Researchers ran the PCR with 60 Vbeta and 13 Jbeta primers. Measured with immunoSEQ multiplex PCR; TCRdb has only the in-frame clones, and not every one. Altogether 75,000 to 90,000 clones are present, around 70% being singletons, with the ten largest covering roughly 10%. The sample consisted of PBMCs. The receptors were sampled from a woman aged 35 to 49 in good health and CMV-seropositive.

The chain combines TRBV27 with TRBJ2-2; 7 nucleotides match TRBD1. J lost 5 bases, V lost 0 bases, and 6 bases had no gene match. The germline CDR1 and CDR2 sequences are MNHEY and SMNVEV (reference sequence). The CDR3 contains 16 residues. CDR3 residues: CASSLSATGKTGELFF. CDR3 coding DNA: TGTGCCAGCAGTTTATCTGCGACAGGGAAGACCGGGGAGCTGTTTTTT.

The chain couples TRBV5-1 to TRBJ2-1; the match to TRBD2 covers 9 bases. V dropped 0 bases and J dropped 8; count of bases not matched to a gene: 6. Germline V lookup: CDR1 SGHRS, CDR2 YFSETQ. The CDR3 runs to 15 residues. In DNA, the CDR3 is TGCGCCAGCAGCTTGGTAATAGCGGGGGAGGATGAGCAGTTCTTC. It codes for CASSLVIAGEDEQFF.

The chain is built from TRBV29-1 and TRBJ2-3; 16 nucleotides match TRBD2. There are 14 residues in the CDR3. The germline V gene has CDR1 SQVTM and CDR2 ANQGSEA. V trimming: 6 bases; J trimming: 9 bases; junction bases outside the gene matches: 6. The CDR3 region has the DNA TGCAGCGTCGGGACTAGCGGGGGGGTCGAGACGCAGTATTTT. Its translation: CSVGTSGGVETQYF.

The count of this clone is one. The chain carries TRBV6-5 and TRBJ2-1; TRBD2 aligns across 8 bases. With 6 bases clipped from V and 2 bases from J, the junction kept 3 bases outside the gene matches. The CDR3 loop spans 14 amino acids. Germline V CDR1 and CDR2: MNHEY, SVGAGI. CDR3 nucleotides: TGTGCCAGCAGCAGGACTAGCCCCTACAATGAGCAGTTCTTC. This codes for CASSRTSPYNEQFF.

This clone was observed a single time. The V gene is TRBV5-1, the J gene TRBJ2-1, with 7 nucleotides matching TRBD2. The CDR3 runs 19 residues. Germline V CDR1 and CDR2: SGHRS, YFSETQ. V shed 4 bases and J 4 bases; nucleotides not matched to a gene: 20. The CDR3: CASSAGLAASFSPYNEQFF. CDR3 DNA: TGCGCCAGCAGCGCCGGGCTAGCGGCGTCCTTTTCCCCTTACAATGAGCAGTTCTTC.

The rearrangement joins TRBV9 to TRBJ1-5; 7 bases fit TRBD1. This CDR3 contains 15 residues. Germline CDR1 reads SGDLS; CDR2 reads YYNGEE. The V and J ends lost 2 bases and 4 bases, in that order; junction bases with no gene match: 6. CDR3 DNA sequence: TGTGCCAGCAGCGTCGGAGGGGGCGCGAATCAGCCCCAGCATTTT. This encodes CASSVGGGANQPQHF. Looking up the rest from reference TRBV9 and TRBJ1-5 gives the full variable domain: DSGVTQTPKHLITATGQRVTLRCSPRSGDLSVYWYQQSLDQGLQFLIQYYNGEERAKGNILERFSAQQFPDLHSELNLSSLELGDSALYFCASSVGGGANQPQHFGDGTRLSIL.

The genes are TRBV27 and TRBJ2-7; D uncertain. In germline, CDR1 is MNHEY, CDR2 SMNVEV (reference sequence). Trimming shortened V by 5 bases and J by 7 bases, and 15 bases separated the two germline ends. The CDR3 consists of 13 residues. The CDR3 bases are TGTGCCAGCAGTCCCGGTGGTGCTTTGGAGCAGTACTTC. This sequence encodes CASSPGGALEQYF.

The chain joins TRBV9 to TRBJ1-6, with 7 bases identical to TRBD1. Losses at the gene ends were 8 bases for V and 4 bases for J; bases not matched to a gene: 6. This CDR3 is built from 14 residues. The V gene's germline CDR1 is SGDLS and CDR2 YYNGEE. CDR3 sequence: CASSTGVYNSPLHF. Written as DNA, the CDR3 is TGTGCCAGTTCCACAGGGGTTTATAATTCACCCCTCCACTTT.

This clone was detected only once. The chain uses TRBV30 and TRBJ2-7; maybe TRBD1 (6 bases). With 0 bases removed from V and 3 bases from J, the gap between germline ends came to 9 bases. Germline V gene sequence: CDR1 GTSNPN, CDR2 SVGIG (reference sequence). The CDR3 consists of 13 residues. The CDR3 bases are TGTGCCTGGAGTGTAGGGGACATCTACGAGCAGTACTTC. Its translation: CAWSVGDIYEQYF.

The genes are TRBV21-1 and TRBJ1-2; the tabulated D call, TRBD1, remains unverified against the DNA. TRBV21-1 is labeled a pseudogene. The CDR3 length is 19 residues. The DNA for the CDR3 is TGTGCCAGCAGCAAAATCGGCACAGGGGGATGCCGAGCTAACTATGGCTACCCCTTC. Translating gives CASSKIGTGGCRANYGYPF.

This chain joins TRBV5-6 and TRBJ2-7, with 14 bases identical to TRBD2. The junction had 9 bases not matched to a gene; V was cut back by 4 bases and J by 3 bases. Per the germline V gene, CDR1 is SGHDT and CDR2 is YYEEEE. The CDR3 extends over 17 amino acids. The CDR3 is CASSRGLAGATRYEQYF. As DNA, the CDR3 is TGTGCCAGCAGCCGGGGACTAGCGGGAGCCACTCGCTACGAGCAGTACTTC. The full variable domain, rest sourced from reference TRBV5-6 and TRBJ2-7, is DAGVTQSPTHLIKTRGQQVTLRCSPKSGHDTVSWYQQALGQGPQFIFQYYEEEERQRGNFPDRFSGHQFPNYSSELNVNALLLGDSALYLCASSRGLAGATRYEQYFGPGTRLTVT.

The gene calls are TRBV25-1 and TRBJ1-5; TRBD1 matches 8 bases. Germline CDR1 MGHDK, CDR2 SYGVNS. This CDR3 is built from 17 residues. V lost 8 bases to trimming and J lost 1 base; unmatched junction nucleotides: 13. CDR3 loop: CASPRIRAGGSNQPQHF. CDR3 nucleotide sequence: TGTGCCAGCCCCCGAATTCGTGCAGGGGGCAGCAATCAGCCCCAGCATTTT.

The rearrangement joins TRBV5-1 to TRBJ1-2; 9 bases map to TRBD1. Germline V gives CDR1 SGHRS, CDR2 YFSETQ. This CDR3 region has 14 residues. V dropped 4 bases and J dropped 6; count of bases not matched to a gene: 7. In DNA form, the CDR3 reads TGCGCCAGCAGCATCGACAGGGGGGTGGATGGCTACACCTTC. Its translation: CASSIDRGVDGYTF.

The V gene is TRBV18, the J gene TRBJ1-2; D uncertain. There are 14 residues in the CDR3. The germline V gene encodes CDR1 KGHSH and CDR2 LQKENI. V gave up 5 bases and J gave up 1 base, with 11 bases separating them. Here the CDR3 reads CASSGPRHNYGYTF. For the CDR3, the DNA is TGTGCCAGCTCAGGGCCGAGACATAACTATGGCTACACCTTC.

This clone was picked up a small number of times. The chain carries TRBV2 and TRBJ1-5; 10 positions agree with TRBD1. The V and J ends lost 6 bases and 7 bases, in that order; junction bases with no gene match: 6. There are 14 residues in the CDR3. Germline CDR1 is SNHLY and CDR2 is FYNNEI. The CDR3 DNA follows: TGTGCCAGCAGCACAGGACAGGGGGGACAGCCCCAGCATTTT. Protein product: CASSTGQGGQPQHF.

This chain joins TRBV7-2 and TRBJ2-2; 9 positions agree with TRBD1. Per germline, CDR1 SGHTA and CDR2 FQGNSA. CDR3 length: 15 residues. The trim removed 5 bases at V and 4 bases at J, leaving 5 bases unmatched. CDR3 sequence reads: CASSQQQGATGELFF. The CDR3, as DNA: TGTGCCAGCAGCCAACAACAGGGGGCCACCGGGGAGCTGTTTTTT.

V gene TRBV2 combines with J gene TRBJ1-6; 10 bases match TRBD1. V lost 1 base to trimming and J lost 9 bases; unmatched junction nucleotides: 6. The CDR3 consists of 16 residues. Germline V gene data show CDR1 as SNHLY and CDR2 as FYNNEI. The CDR3 DNA reads as TGTGCCAGCAGTGAAGAGTTGGGGACAGGGGTTTCACCCCTCCACTTT. Protein: CASSEELGTGVSPLHF.

The chain links TRBV7-6 to TRBJ2-7; D possibly corresponds to TRBD1 (5 bases). V was shortened by 1 base and J by 6 bases, with 10 bases between the two germline ends. Germline CDR1 and CDR2: SGHVS and FNYEAQ. The CDR3 has 13 amino acids. This CDR3 reads CASSLGQPSEQYF. In DNA form, the CDR3 reads TGTGCCAGCAGCTTAGGACAGCCCAGCGAGCAGTACTTC.

This chain joins TRBV2 and TRBJ2-2, with 9 bases lining up with TRBD2. V shed 0 bases and J 7 bases; nucleotides not matched to a gene: 15. This CDR3 comprises 19 residues. CDR1 and CDR2 from the germline V gene are SNHLY and FYNNEI. The CDR3 sequence is CASSEARLTSGLYGGELFF. The CDR3 region has the DNA TGTGCCAGCAGTGAAGCCCGGCTGACTAGCGGTTTATATGGCGGGGAGCTGTTTTTT.

V and J are TRBV7-9 and TRBJ2-3; TRBD1 matches 7 bases. Trimming removed 3 bases from V and 4 bases from J; junction bases left unmatched: 7. CDR1 and CDR2 from the germline V gene are SEHNR and FQNEAQ (reference sequence). The CDR3 runs to 15 residues. For the CDR3, the DNA is TGTGCCAGCAGCTTGACAGGGCCTTACTCAGATACGCAGTATTTT. Protein: CASSLTGPYSDTQYF.

This clone was seen only a few times. The chain has TRBV6-5 and TRBJ1-5; 8 bases match TRBD1. V shed 6 bases, J shed 0 bases, and the junction held 4 bases outside the gene matches. The CDR3 loop spans 15 amino acids. Germline V gene data show CDR1 as MNHEY and CDR2 as SVGAGI. The CDR3 nucleotides read TGTGCCAGCAGGTCAACAGGGGGTAGCAATCAGCCCCAGCATTTT. Its translation is CASRSTGGSNQPQHF.

This clone was counted only a few times. The chain couples TRBV4-3 to TRBJ1-1; TRBD1 matches at 8 bases. The CDR3 is 14 amino acids. Germline CDR1 LGHNA, CDR2 YSLEER. V was clipped by 2 bases and J by 7 bases; unmatched bases: 6. DNA of the CDR3: TGCGCCAGCAGCCAACAGACAGGGGAGATTGAAGCTTTCTTT. It encodes CASSQQTGEIEAFF.

This chain links TRBV2 with TRBJ2-7; TRBD1 matches 10 bases. There are 16 residues in the CDR3. Losses at the gene ends were 1 base for V and 1 base for J; bases not matched to a gene: 4. Germline assignment: CDR1 SNHLY and CDR2 FYNNEI. In DNA form, the CDR3 reads TGTGCCAGCAGTGAAGGTGGACAGGGGGTATCCTACGAGCAGTACTTC. Translation gives CASSEGGQGVSYEQYF.

This chain connects TRBV2 to TRBJ2-7, with TRBD1 matching 7 bases. The CDR3 consists of 14 residues. Germline-derived CDR1 and CDR2 are SNHLY and FYNNEI. V lost 5 bases and J lost 3; bases outside the gene matches: 7. In DNA, the CDR3 is TGTGCCAGCAGTTCCTACGGGACAGTCTACGAGCAGTACTTC. Encoded protein: CASSSYGTVYEQYF.

The chain combines TRBV28 with TRBJ2-7; a possible D gene is TRBD1 (5 bases). CDR1 and CDR2 from the germline V gene are MDHEN and SYDVKM. Trimming shortened V by 10 bases and J by 3 bases, and 13 bases separated the two germline ends. The CDR3 is 12 residues long. DNA for the CDR3: TGTGCCACACAGGATAGGCTCTACGAGCAGTACTTC. Translation gives CATQDRLYEQYF.

This clone was counted once. The DNA of the CDR3 is TGTGCCACCAGCAGAGACACTACAAGGACTGAAGCTTTCTTT. Translating gives CATSRDTTRTEAFF. The gene calls are TRBV15 and TRBJ1-1; D unclear. Germline values: CDR1 LNHNV, CDR2 YYDKDF (reference sequence). This CDR3 region has 14 residues. With 0 bases removed from V and 5 bases from J, the gap between germline ends came to 10 bases. The variable domain in full, with the rest retrieved from reference TRBV15 and TRBJ1-1, is DAMVIQNPRYQVTQFGKPVTLSCSQTLNHNVMYWYQQKSSQAPKLLFHYYDKDFNNEADTPDNFQSRRPNTSFCFLDIRSPGLGDTAMYLCATSRDTTRTEAFFGQGTRLTVV.